Each of the 20 T cell receptor beta chains below was sequenced from the same sample in a study of blood T cell repertoires in COVID-19. Using immunoSEQ multiplex PCR, the repertoire was profiled, and TCRdb retains in-frame clones only, with some absent. There are approximately 360,000 clones in the sample; 88% occur only once, and about 0.89% lies in the top ten. Sequencing was done on a sample of PBMCs or T cells enriched from blood (not recorded which). The receptors derive from a woman aged 30 to 39 with acute COVID-19.

CDR3 sequence reads: CASRGPRERLNEQFF. The CDR3 nucleotides are TGCGCCAGCAGGGGGCCCAGGGAAAGGCTCAATGAGCAGTTCTTC. The chain combines TRBV23-1 with TRBJ2-1; D perhaps matches TRBD1 (5 bases). TRBV23-1 is an ORF; its function is uncertain. The CDR3 is 15 amino acids. V dropped 6 bases and J dropped 6 bases, with 18 bases sitting between them.

This chain links TRBV18 with TRBJ2-1, with D possibly TRBD2 on 6 matching bases. Trimming took off 6 bases at V and 12 bases at J, with 12 bases between the two ends. The CDR3 runs 11 residues. Germline V gene sequence: CDR1 KGHSH, CDR2 LQKENI. The CDR3 sequence: CASSPGTSQFF. CDR3 DNA sequence: TGTGCCAGCTCCCCCGGGACTTCGCAGTTCTTC.

A single count supports this clone. The chain joins TRBV3-1 (or the pseudogene TRBV3-2) to TRBJ2-2, with D uncertain. This CDR3 spans 13 amino acids. The germline gives CDR1 LGHDT, CDR2 YNNKEL (reference sequence). The V gene lost 0 bases and the J gene lost 7 bases, with 6 bases spanning the gap. The CDR3 region has the DNA TGTGCCAGCAGCCAAGACTTAGTCGGGGAGCTGTTTTTT. It translates to CASSQDLVGELFF.

The rearrangement uses TRBV7-9 and TRBJ2-3; the match to TRBD2 covers 8 bases. V lost 5 bases and J lost 6; bases outside the gene matches: 7. Germline CDR1 is SEHNR and CDR2 is FQNEAQ (reference sequence). The CDR3 is 14 amino acids. This CDR3 reads CASSPGGGSDTQYF. CDR3 coding DNA: TGTGCCAGCAGCCCGGGGGGGGGTTCTGATACGCAGTATTTT.

The chain couples TRBV3-1 (or the pseudogene TRBV3-2) to TRBJ1-6, with D perhaps matching TRBD1 (6 bases). This CDR3 has 15 amino acids. CDR1 is LGHDT and CDR2 is YNNKEL in the germline V gene (reference sequence). The ends were cut back, 3 bases at V and 4 bases at J, with 10 bases in the middle. The CDR3, as DNA: TGTGCCAGCAGCCATCTACAGGGTTATAATTCACCCCTCCACTTT. It encodes CASSHLQGYNSPLHF.

CDR3 region: CASSSPSSYNEQFF. The CDR3 DNA follows: TGTGCCAGCAGTTCACCGAGCTCCTACAATGAGCAGTTCTTC. The chain joins TRBV6-5 to TRBJ2-1, with D hard to call. The CDR3 spans 14 residues. Looked up from germline, CDR1 is MNHEY and CDR2 is SVGAGI. Deletions cut 4 bases from V and 0 bases from J, with 7 bases between.

This clone was seen only once. V usage is TRBV5-1 and J usage is TRBJ1-2; tentative D call: TRBD1 (5 bases). This CDR3 has 12 residues. Germline V lookup: CDR1 SGHRS, CDR2 YFSETQ. The V gene lost 5 bases and the J gene lost 8 bases, with 13 bases spanning the gap. For the CDR3, the DNA is TGCGCCAGCAGGGCCGACAGAGTAGGCTACACCTTC. Translated: CASRADRVGYTF.

V and J are TRBV5-1 and TRBJ1-1; D uncertain. This CDR3 is 13 amino acids long. Germline-derived CDR1 and CDR2 are SGHRS and YFSETQ. Deletions cut 7 bases from V and 1 base from J, with 11 bases between. In DNA form, the CDR3 reads TGCGCCAGCCAAGAACCAGGGAACACTGAAGCTTTCTTT. The encoded protein is CASQEPGNTEAFF.

This clone was detected only once. The chain has TRBV19 and TRBJ1-5; weak D call: TRBD1 (6 bases). Per germline, CDR1 LNHDA and CDR2 SQIVND (reference sequence). The CDR3 is made up of 16 amino acids. Trimming took off 4 bases at V and 1 base at J, with 14 bases between the two ends. The DNA for the CDR3 is TGTGCCAGTAGTACCTTGGACAGAAGCAGCAATCAGCCCCAGCATTTT. It yields the protein CASSTLDRSSNQPQHF. Using reference TRBV19 and TRBJ1-5 for the parts outside the CDR3, the full variable domain is DGGITQSPKYLFRKEGQNVTLSCEQNLNHDAMYWYRQDPGQGLRLIYYSQIVNDFQKGDIAEGYSVSREKKESFPLTVTSAQKNPTAFYLCASSTLDRSSNQPQHFGDGTRLSIL.

V and J are TRBV3-1 (or the pseudogene TRBV3-2) and TRBJ1-2, with TRBD1 identical over 7 bases. The V gene's germline CDR1 is LGHDT and CDR2 YNNKEL (reference sequence). The junction had 8 bases not matched to a gene; V was cut back by 4 bases and J by 6 bases. This CDR3 is 14 amino acids long. CDR3 coding DNA: TGTGCCAGCAGCCTCCGGGGGCAGGGGGATGGCTACACCTTC. It codes for CASSLRGQGDGYTF.

The chain links TRBV19 to TRBJ2-3; TRBD1 agrees at 9 bases. V trimming: 5 bases; J trimming: 6 bases; junction bases outside the gene matches: 6. Germline CDR1 LNHDA, CDR2 SQIVND (reference sequence). The CDR3 runs to 14 residues. The CDR3 region is CASSVGQGLDTQYF. The CDR3 bases are TGTGCCAGTAGTGTCGGACAGGGGTTGGATACGCAGTATTTT.

The gene calls are TRBV30 and TRBJ1-1; 7 bases align to TRBD1. The CDR3 consists of 14 residues. V lost 6 bases to trimming and J lost 1 base; unmatched junction nucleotides: 8. Germline V lookup: CDR1 GTSNPN, CDR2 SVGIG (reference sequence). CDR3 sequence reads: CACTDREGNTEAFF. In nucleotides, the CDR3 is TGTGCCTGCACCGACAGGGAAGGGAACACTGAAGCTTTCTTT. The whole variable domain, remainder taken from reference TRBV30 and TRBJ1-1, is SQTIHQWPATLVQPVGSPLSLECTVEGTSNPNLYWYRQAAGRGLQLLFYSVGIGQISSEVPQNLSASRPQDRQFILSSKKLLLSDSGFYLCACTDREGNTEAFFGQGTRLTVV.

This clone was seen once. The chain links TRBV7-9 to TRBJ2-1; D perhaps matches TRBD1 (6 bases). The germline V and J ends were trimmed by 3 bases and 2 bases, with 17 bases remaining between them. This CDR3 is built from 17 residues. The germline V gene encodes CDR1 SEHNR and CDR2 FQNEAQ (reference sequence). CDR3 DNA: TGTGCCAGCAGCTTTACCCCCCCCAGGGGCACCTACAATGAGCAGTTCTTC. It specifies CASSFTPPRGTYNEQFF.

The chain recombines TRBV10-3 with TRBJ2-2; TRBD1 agrees at 10 bases. CDR1 is ENHRY, CDR2 SYGVKD, per germline. The CDR3 consists of 17 residues. The V gene end was trimmed by 3 bases and the J gene end by 6 bases; junction bases not matched to a gene: 10. CDR3: CAISDFTGTGEAGELFF. In nucleotides, the CDR3 is TGTGCCATCAGTGATTTTACCGGGACAGGGGAGGCCGGGGAGCTGTTTTTT.

The gene calls are TRBV19 and TRBJ1-5; a weak D match, TRBD1 (5 bases). This CDR3 contains 13 residues. Trimming stripped 7 bases from V and 1 base from J, with 8 bases between. Germline lookup yields CDR1 LNHDA and CDR2 SQIVND (reference sequence). The CDR3 region has the DNA TGTGCCAGTAAGGGACTGAGCAATCAGCCCCAGCATTTT. Translating it yields CASKGLSNQPQHF. Together with reference TRBV19 and TRBJ1-5, the CDR3 gives the full variable domain: DGGITQSPKYLFRKEGQNVTLSCEQNLNHDAMYWYRQDPGQGLRLIYYSQIVNDFQKGDIAEGYSVSREKKESFPLTVTSAQKNPTAFYLCASKGLSNQPQHFGDGTRLSIL.

This rearrangement joins TRBV12-5 to TRBJ2-1, with 10 bases matching TRBD2. J lost 9 bases, V lost 6 bases, and 8 bases had no gene match. The CDR3 is 14 residues long. Germline loops: CDR1 LGHNT, CDR2 FRNRAP. CDR3 residues: CASGPLAGVGEQFF. The CDR3 nucleotides are TGTGCTAGTGGACCCCTAGCGGGGGTAGGTGAGCAGTTCTTC.

The chain couples TRBV7-2 to TRBJ2-3; D remains ambiguous. CDR3 length: 12 residues. Germline V CDR1 and CDR2: SGHTA, FQGNSA. The V end lost 5 bases, the J end lost 7 bases, and 10 bases lay between the germline ends. CDR3 in DNA: TGTGCCAGCAGCCCTCGGTATTATACGCAGTATTTT. Its protein product is CASSPRYYTQYF.

This clone was detected only a few times. A read error may account for a junction end that differs from germline. V is TRBV19 and J is TRBJ2-1, with D possibly matching TRBD1 (6 bases). CDR3 size: 14 residues. Germline-derived CDR1 and CDR2 are LNHDA and SQIVND (reference sequence). CDR3 DNA sequence: TGTGCCAGTCGTATGCTGGGGGCAGGCAATGAGCAGTTCTTC. It specifies CASRMLGAGNEQFF. Together with reference TRBV19 and TRBJ2-1, the CDR3 gives the full variable domain: DGGITQSPKYLFRKEGQNVTLSCEQNLNHDAMYWYRQDPGQGLRLIYYSQIVNDFQKGDIAEGYSVSREKKESFPLTVTSAQKNPTAFYLCASRMLGAGNEQFFGPGTRLTVL.

DNA for the CDR3: TGTGCCAGCAGCTTAGGGGGGGGCGTGAACGAGCAGTACTTC. This sequence encodes CASSLGGGVNEQYF. The chain joins TRBV7-2 to TRBJ2-7; tentatively, D is TRBD2 (7 bases). Looked up from germline, CDR1 is SGHTA and CDR2 is FQGNSA. This CDR3 comprises 14 residues. The germline V and J ends were trimmed by 1 base and 5 bases, with 12 bases remaining between them.

This clone was detected a few times. This chain connects TRBV5-4 to TRBJ1-2, with 11 bases identical to TRBD1. V shed 4 bases and J 6 bases; nucleotides not matched to a gene: 8. CDR3 length: 15 amino acids. Germline assignment: CDR1 SGHNT and CDR2 YYREEE (reference sequence). CDR3 coding DNA: TGTGCCAGCAGCCGGGACAGGGGGACAGGAAATGGCTACACCTTC. It codes for CASSRDRGTGNGYTF.